The 4 T cell receptor beta chains reported below all come from one sample, sequenced in a study of regulatory T cells in long-lasting Graves disease. Sample time point: newly diagnosed GD, antithyroid drugs for less than 3 months. PBMC RNA served as the TCR library source. According to the study, TCR beta libraries were built with iRepertoire HTBI primers and CDR3-region Arm-PCR. TCRdb analysed the multiplex PCR reads with MiXCR anew, one entry per CDR3 protein. The sample carries some 230,000 distinct CDR3 sequences, approximately 20% recorded once. The input for sequencing was peripheral blood mononuclear cells (PBMCs), taken at new diagnosis, from a patient treated with antithyroid drugs. These receptor sequences come from a female donor with Graves disease.

This clonotype has ten or more counts. The chain recombines TRBV16 with TRBJ1-2; D remains ambiguous. Germline CDR1 KGHSY, CDR2 FQNENV. The ends were cut back, 2 bases at V and 9 bases at J, with 7 bases in the middle. The CDR3 totals 11 residues. The CDR3 sequence: CASSQGLSYTF. CDR3 DNA sequence: TGTGCCAGCAGCCAAGGTCTAAGCTACACCTTC.

In regard to this clonotype: One base away lies a much larger clone, so this may be a sequencing read error. V is TRBV28 and J is TRBJ2-2; possible D gene TRBD2, 5 bases. The CDR3 length is 15 residues. The germline V gene encodes CDR1 MDHEN and CDR2 SYDVKM. The DNA for the CDR3 is TGTGCCAGCAGTTTTGATTGGGCCGGAACCGGGGTGCTGTTTTTT. Its translation: CASSFDWAGTGVLFF.

There are many counts of this clonotype. The chain links TRBV9 to TRBJ2-1, with 13 bases lining up with TRBD2. Germline lookup yields CDR1 SGDLS and CDR2 YYNGEE. The CDR3 covers 17 residues. With V trimmed by 0 bases and J by 6 bases, 6 bases remained unmatched. CDR3 in DNA: TGTGCCAGCAGCGTAGCCCATACTAGCGGGAGGGCCAATGAGCAGTTCTTC. Protein: CASSVAHTSGRANEQFF.

The J gene is TRBJ2-5, the V gene TRBV19; 9 nucleotides match TRBD1. With V trimmed by 7 bases and J by 5 bases, 8 bases remained unmatched. CDR3 length: 14 amino acids. Per the germline V gene, CDR1 is LNHDA and CDR2 is SQIVND (reference sequence). CDR3 sequence (DNA): TGTGCCAGTAATGTACAGGGGGCAGGGGAGACCCAGTACTTC. It is translated as CASNVQGAGETQYF.